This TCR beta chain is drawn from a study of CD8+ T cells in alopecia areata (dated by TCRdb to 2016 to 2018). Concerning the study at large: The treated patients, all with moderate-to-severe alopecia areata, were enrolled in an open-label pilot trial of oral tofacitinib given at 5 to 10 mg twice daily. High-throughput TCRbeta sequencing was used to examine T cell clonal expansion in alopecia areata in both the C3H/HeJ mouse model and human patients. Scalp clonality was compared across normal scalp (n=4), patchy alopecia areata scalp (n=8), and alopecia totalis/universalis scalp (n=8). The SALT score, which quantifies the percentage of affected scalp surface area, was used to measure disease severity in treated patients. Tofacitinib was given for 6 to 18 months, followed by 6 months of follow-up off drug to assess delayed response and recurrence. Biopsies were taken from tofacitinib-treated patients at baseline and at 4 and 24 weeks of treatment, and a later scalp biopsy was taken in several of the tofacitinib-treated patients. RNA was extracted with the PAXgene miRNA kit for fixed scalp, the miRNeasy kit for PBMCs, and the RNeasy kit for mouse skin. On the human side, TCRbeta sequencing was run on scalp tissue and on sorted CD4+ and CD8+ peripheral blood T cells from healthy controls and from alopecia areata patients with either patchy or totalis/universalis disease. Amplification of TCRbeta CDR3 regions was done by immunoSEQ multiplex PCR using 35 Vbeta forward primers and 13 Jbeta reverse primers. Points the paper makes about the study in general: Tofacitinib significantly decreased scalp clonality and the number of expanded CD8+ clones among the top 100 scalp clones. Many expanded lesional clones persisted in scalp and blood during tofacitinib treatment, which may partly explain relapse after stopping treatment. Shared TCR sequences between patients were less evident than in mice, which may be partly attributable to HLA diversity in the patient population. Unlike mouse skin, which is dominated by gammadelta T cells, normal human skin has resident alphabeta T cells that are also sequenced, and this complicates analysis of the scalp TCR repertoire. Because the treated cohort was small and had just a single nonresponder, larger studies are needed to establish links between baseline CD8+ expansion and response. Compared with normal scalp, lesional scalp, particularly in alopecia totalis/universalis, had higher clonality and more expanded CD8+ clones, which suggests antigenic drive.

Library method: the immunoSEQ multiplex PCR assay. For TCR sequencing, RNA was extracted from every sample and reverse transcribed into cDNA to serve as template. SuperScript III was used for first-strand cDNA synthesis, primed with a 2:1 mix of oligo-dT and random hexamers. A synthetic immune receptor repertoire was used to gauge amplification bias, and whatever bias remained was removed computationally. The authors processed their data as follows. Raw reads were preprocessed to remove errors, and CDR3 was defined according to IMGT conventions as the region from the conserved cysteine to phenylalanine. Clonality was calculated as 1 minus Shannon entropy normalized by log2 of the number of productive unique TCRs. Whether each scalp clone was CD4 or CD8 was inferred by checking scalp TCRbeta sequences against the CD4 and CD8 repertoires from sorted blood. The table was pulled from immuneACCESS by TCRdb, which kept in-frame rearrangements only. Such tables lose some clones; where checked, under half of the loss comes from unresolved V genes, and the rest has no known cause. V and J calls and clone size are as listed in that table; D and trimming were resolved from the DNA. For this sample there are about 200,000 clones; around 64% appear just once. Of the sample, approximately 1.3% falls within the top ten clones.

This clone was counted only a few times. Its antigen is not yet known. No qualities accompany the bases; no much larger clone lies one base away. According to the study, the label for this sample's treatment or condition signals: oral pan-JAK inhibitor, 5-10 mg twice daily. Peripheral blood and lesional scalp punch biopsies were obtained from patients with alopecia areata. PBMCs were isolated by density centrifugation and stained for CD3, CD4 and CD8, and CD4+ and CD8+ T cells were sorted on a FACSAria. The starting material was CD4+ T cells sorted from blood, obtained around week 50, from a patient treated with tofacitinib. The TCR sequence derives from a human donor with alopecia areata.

The nucleotide sequence reads TGTGCCAGCAAAAGTTCCACTGAAGCTTTCTTT. Its product reads: CASKSSTEAFF. The chain joins TRBV6-6 to TRBJ1-1; no D gene is confidently identified. The germline V gene (reference sequence) yields MNHNY for CDR1 and SVGAGI for CDR2. CDR3 length: 11 amino acids, cysteine to phenylalanine. Only the CDR3 part of the read is kept: 33 bases, read in frame from the first base. V is pared back by 7 bases and J by 4 bases, with 7 bases lying between the germline termini.